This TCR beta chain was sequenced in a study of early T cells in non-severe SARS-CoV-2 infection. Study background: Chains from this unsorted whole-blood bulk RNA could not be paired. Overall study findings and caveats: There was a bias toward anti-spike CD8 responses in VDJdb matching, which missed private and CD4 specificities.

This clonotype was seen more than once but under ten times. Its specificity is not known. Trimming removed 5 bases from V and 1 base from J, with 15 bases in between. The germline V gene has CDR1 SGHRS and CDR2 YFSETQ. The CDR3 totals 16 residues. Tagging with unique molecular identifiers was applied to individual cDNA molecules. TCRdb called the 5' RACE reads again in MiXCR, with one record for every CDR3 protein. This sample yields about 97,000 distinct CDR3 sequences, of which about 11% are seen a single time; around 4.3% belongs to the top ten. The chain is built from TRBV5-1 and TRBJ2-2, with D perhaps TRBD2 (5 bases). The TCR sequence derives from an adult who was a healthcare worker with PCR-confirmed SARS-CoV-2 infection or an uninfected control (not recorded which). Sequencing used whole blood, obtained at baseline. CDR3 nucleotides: TGCGCCAGCAGGCCCGGGCCGGGGAGGAACACCGGGGAGCTGTTTTTT. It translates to CASRPGPGRNTGELFF.